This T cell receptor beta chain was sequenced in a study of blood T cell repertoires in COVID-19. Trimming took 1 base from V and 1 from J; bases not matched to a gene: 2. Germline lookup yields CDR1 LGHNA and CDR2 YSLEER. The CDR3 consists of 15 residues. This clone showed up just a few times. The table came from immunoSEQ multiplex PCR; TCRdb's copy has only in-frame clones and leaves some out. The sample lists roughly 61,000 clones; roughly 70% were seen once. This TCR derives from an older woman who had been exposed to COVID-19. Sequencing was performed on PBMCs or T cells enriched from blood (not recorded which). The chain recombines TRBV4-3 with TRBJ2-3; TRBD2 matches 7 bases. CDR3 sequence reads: CASSQGTRGTDTQYF. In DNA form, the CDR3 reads TGCGCCAGCAGCCAAGGGACTAGGGGCACAGATACGCAGTATTTT.